This T cell receptor beta chain was identified during a study of cytomegalovirus exposure and HLA in healthy donors. Study details: Drawn from HLA-typed donors, 80 million to 95 million unique TCRs were held in an early data release. General study points: Several of the most significant clusters were apparently associated with common viral pathogens in a later analysis. The study assumed roughly uniform donor sequencing depth for presence/absence analyses. Being productive about 87% or about 30% of the time was typical of most TCR beta V segments in an earlier analysis.

On this clone itself: Its cognate antigen is unknown.

The PCR employed 60 Vbeta primers together with 13 Jbeta primers. Profiling relied on immunoSEQ multiplex PCR, and the TCRdb table lists in-frame clones only, not all of them. The sample shows about 170,000 clones, around three quarters of them seen only once. This CDR3 is 17 amino acids long. With 5 bases clipped from V and 1 base from J, the junction kept 12 bases outside the gene matches. Germline CDR1 and CDR2: LNHDA and SQIVND (reference sequence). The source material was PBMCs. The receptor was derived from a man aged 40-49 years in good health and CMV-seropositive. This rearrangement joins TRBV19 to TRBJ1-2, with 8 bases fitting TRBD1. The chain's CDR3 is CASSPPPWTGINYGYTF. DNA for the CDR3: TGTGCCAGTAGTCCCCCACCATGGACAGGGATTAACTATGGCTACACCTTC.